These T cell receptor beta chains were read from a single sample in a study of cytomegalovirus exposure and HLA in healthy donors. Method: immunoSEQ multiplex PCR; TCRdb's copy keeps in-frame clones and lacks some. The table includes more than 150,000 clones, about four fifths detected once. Sequenced material: PBMCs. These receptors came from a middle-aged man in good health and CMV-seronegative. The CDR3 runs from the conserved cysteine through the conserved F or W. The order of the fields is D gene, J gene, clone size, V gene, CDR3 protein, CDR3 DNA. D genes are given only for firm matches. The size field is filled for only some rows; it gives once, few, many or a size class.

NA,TRBJ2-7,NA,TRBV6-1,CASREGWAGEQYF,TGTGCCAGCAGGGAAGGGTGGGCGGGGGAGCAGTACTTC
NA,TRBJ1-3,NA,TRBV13,CASRARNKNTIYF,TGTGCCAGCCGTGCCAGGAACAAAAACACCATATATTTT
TRBD2,TRBJ2-7,NA,TRBV27,CASSYPGLAGNVYEQYF,TGTGCCAGCAGTTATCCGGGACTAGCGGGCAACGTTTACGAGCAGTACTTC
TRBD1,TRBJ1-1,few,TRBV11-3,CASSLRTGGFLNTEAFF,TGTGCCAGCAGCCTTCGGACAGGGGGTTTCCTGAACACTGAAGCTTTCTTT
TRBD1,TRBJ1-6,once,TRBV6-5,CASSRGGGGNSPLHF,TGTGCCAGCAGCCGGGGTGGAGGGGGCAATTCACCCCTCCACTTT
NA,TRBJ2-3,NA,TRBV7-6,CASSLSESTDTQYF,TGTGCCAGCAGCCTTAGTGAGAGCACAGATACGCAGTATTTT
TRBD2,TRBJ2-7,NA,TRBV5-6,CASSLTGFRTSGSIYEQYF,TGTGCCAGCAGCTTAACAGGGTTCCGGACAAGCGGGAGCATCTACGAGCAGTACTTC
NA,TRBJ2-7,NA,TRBV28,CASSPPGYEQYF,TGTGCCAGCAGTCCCCCCGGGTACGAGCAGTACTTC
TRBD1,TRBJ2-7,NA,TRBV5-4,CASSLGQASYEQYF,TGTGCCAGCAGCCTCGGACAGGCTTCCTACGAGCAGTACTTC
NA,TRBJ1-2,NA,TRBV11-2,CASSLRVPAGETNYGYTF,TGTGCCAGCAGCTTAAGGGTCCCGGCCGGGGAAACGAACTATGGCTACACCTTC
NA,TRBJ2-2,NA,TRBV9,CASSVEGRNTGELFF,TGTGCCAGCAGCGTAGAGGGGCGGAACACCGGGGAGCTGTTTTTT
NA,TRBJ2-7,NA,TRBV7-8,CASSSPPGRVIYEQYF,TGTGCCAGCAGCTCCCCCCCCGGGAGAGTGATCTACGAGCAGTACTTC
NA,TRBJ2-3,once,TRBV5-5,CASSSDRPSTDTQYF,TGTGCCAGCAGCTCGGACAGACCTAGCACAGATACGCAGTATTTT
NA,TRBJ2-7,NA,TRBV6-6,CASSYSNSIYEQYF,TGTGCCAGCAGTTACTCGAACTCTATCTACGAGCAGTACTTC
NA,TRBJ1-5,NA,TRBV28,CASSLRPSGVGKPQHF,TGTGCCAGCAGTTTACGGCCCTCGGGGGTGGGGAAGCCCCAGCATTTT
NA,TRBJ2-3,NA,TRBV11-3,CASSLGSFGDTQYF,TGTGCCAGCAGCTTAGGTAGTTTTGGAGATACGCAGTATTTT
NA,TRBJ2-4,NA,TRBV11-1,CASSPGSGREGKNIQYF,TGTGCCAGCAGCCCCGGATCTGGCCGGGAAGGCAAAAACATTCAGTACTTC
NA,TRBJ2-1,NA,TRBV4-1,CASSQGLHNEQFF,TGCGCCAGCAGCCAAGGACTACACAATGAGCAGTTCTTC